In this sample, the clone carrying this T cell receptor (beta chain) turned up many times. Its antigen is unknown. Unique molecular identifiers were used in preparing the TCRbeta library. TCRdb used MiXCR to reprocess the PCR reads, holding one entry per CDR3 protein. The sample contains under 300,000 distinct CDR3 sequences, around a tenth of which appear only once. This entry belongs to a study of T-cell reconstitution after alpha-beta-depleted transplantation in children. Study-wide findings and caveats: For some patients, TCRbeta diversity was high at day 60 because of recipient T cells and thymic progenitors that survived. T-cell counts and diversity at one year post-transplant came mainly from newly produced T cells. Several hundred expanded graft clones reportedly were the source of alpha-beta T cells about two months after transplant.

The TCR originated in a male patient between 2 and 10 years old who had a stem cell transplant for chronic granulomatous disease, so the T cells may come from the graft donor. Sequencing used peripheral blood, obtained 180 days after TCRalphabeta/CD19-depleted stem cell transplant.

The CDR3 nucleotides read TGTGCCAGCAGCTTAGCAGGAGCGGTACGCACAGATACGCAGTATTTT. This gives the protein CASSLAGAVRTDTQYF. The chain combines TRBV7-2 with TRBJ2-3, with a weak D call TRBD2 (5 bases). V shed 0 bases and J shed 1 base, with 11 bases lying between them. Germline loops: CDR1 SGHTA, CDR2 FQGNSA. The CDR3 sequence is 16 residues long.